The next 23 T cell receptor beta chains were all read from a single sample in a study of early T cells in non-severe SARS-CoV-2 infection. Each CDR3 protein is one row after TCRdb ran MiXCR on the 5' RACE reads. In the table there are 85,000 to 100,000 distinct CDR3 sequences, around a sixth of which are singletons. The source material was whole blood, sampled at baseline. The source of these receptors is an adult who was a healthcare worker with PCR-confirmed SARS-CoV-2 infection or an uninfected control (not recorded which).

The sample holds a few counts of this clonotype. The chain joins TRBV11-2 to TRBJ2-7, with 10 bases fitting TRBD1. From germline, CDR1 is SGHAT and CDR2 FQNNGV. The junction had 9 bases not matched to a gene; V was cut back by 3 bases and J by 4 bases. The length of the CDR3 is 16 residues. This chain's CDR3 is CASSFLPTGQGYEQYF. Here the CDR3 DNA reads TGTGCCAGCAGCTTTCTACCCACGGGACAGGGGTACGAGCAGTACTTC.

This chain uses TRBV24-1 with TRBJ2-7; D unclear. V gave up 1 base and J gave up 6 bases, with 6 bases separating them. Germline V gene lookup returns CDR1 KGHDR and CDR2 SFDVKD. The CDR3 extends over 12 amino acids. The CDR3 spells CATSDLNGEQYF. CDR3 nucleotide sequence: TGTGCCACCAGTGATTTAAATGGCGAGCAGTACTTC.

V usage is TRBV5-5 and J usage is TRBJ2-1; D is possibly TRBD1 (6 bases). The CDR3 has 14 amino acids. Looked up from germline, CDR1 is SGHKS and CDR2 is YYEKEE (reference sequence). Trimming shortened V by 8 bases and J by 1 base, and 13 bases separated the two germline ends. The CDR3: CASGRQGSYNEQFF. DNA of the CDR3: TGTGCCAGTGGTAGGCAGGGGTCCTACAATGAGCAGTTCTTC.

This clonotype came up many times. The chain has TRBV9 and TRBJ2-7, with 7 bases aligning to TRBD2. V was clipped by 0 bases and J by 2 bases; unmatched bases: 5. This CDR3 has 15 residues. The germline gives CDR1 SGDLS, CDR2 YYNGEE. CDR3 in DNA: TGTGCCAGCAGCGTAGCAGCGGGGAGCACCTACGAGCAGTACTTC. Translated: CASSVAAGSTYEQYF. The full variable domain, in which reference TRBV9 and TRBJ2-7 provide the parts outside the CDR3, is DSGVTQTPKHLITATGQRVTLRCSPRSGDLSVYWYQQSLDQGLQFLIQYYNGEERAKGNILERFSAQQFPDLHSELNLSSLELGDSALYFCASSVAAGSTYEQYFGPGTRLTVT.

This chain uses TRBV7-9 with TRBJ1-2; the D gene is possibly TRBD1 (6 bases). CDR3 length: 12 residues. Germline CDR1 is SEHNR and CDR2 is FQNEAQ (reference sequence). Trimming took 5 bases from V and 6 from J, leaving 10 bases between them. DNA for the CDR3: TGTGCCAGCAGCGTAACAGGGCATGGCTACACCTTC. Translated: CASSVTGHGYTF.

The chain joins TRBV2 to TRBJ2-1, with 16 bases fitting TRBD2. J was trimmed by 5 bases and V by 6 bases; bases with no gene match: 7. This CDR3 contains 17 residues. Germline CDR1 is SNHLY and CDR2 is FYNNEI. The CDR3: CASRGPGLAGGDNEQFF. In nucleotides, the CDR3 is TGTGCCAGCAGGGGACCGGGACTAGCGGGAGGGGACAATGAGCAGTTCTTC.

This clonotype showed up many times. This chain joins TRBV6-1 and TRBJ2-7; unclear D gene. The length of the CDR3 is 13 residues. Trimming pared 5 bases from V and 3 bases from J, leaving 11 bases between. Germline-derived CDR1 and CDR2 are MNHNS and SASEGT. CDR3 DNA: TGTGCCAGCAGTTCCTGGGCTAGCTACGAGCAGTACTTC. Translation: CASSSWASYEQYF.

Only a few counts were recorded for this clonotype. The genes are TRBV12-3 or TRBV12-4 and TRBJ2-7, with D uncertain. The CDR3 has 14 residues. The germline V and J ends were trimmed by 7 bases and 0 bases, with 13 bases remaining between them. The DNA of the CDR3 is TGTGCCAGCACCAAAGGCACCCTCTCCTACGAGCAGTACTTC. As protein: CASTKGTLSYEQYF.

This clonotype was counted ten times or more. J is TRBJ2-5 and V is TRBV7-8; D not resolved. The CDR3 totals 15 residues. V lost 1 base and J 0 bases, leaving 9 bases between the germline ends. Germline V CDR1 and CDR2: SGHVS, FQNEAQ. CDR3 protein: CASSLGPQYQETQYF. The CDR3 nucleotides are TGTGCCAGCAGCTTAGGCCCCCAGTACCAAGAGACCCAGTACTTC.

Only a few counts were recorded for this clonotype. The chain couples TRBV19 to TRBJ2-4, with no clear D. CDR3 length equals 14 residues. The V gene lost 7 bases and the J gene lost 0 bases, with 10 bases spanning the gap. The germline gives CDR1 LNHDA, CDR2 SQIVND (reference sequence). The CDR3 bases are TGTGCCAGTAATGACCCGTTAGCCAAAAACATTCAGTACTTC. As protein: CASNDPLAKNIQYF. The full variable domain, rest sourced from reference TRBV19 and TRBJ2-4, is DGGITQSPKYLFRKEGQNVTLSCEQNLNHDAMYWYRQDPGQGLRLIYYSQIVNDFQKGDIAEGYSVSREKKESFPLTVTSAQKNPTAFYLCASNDPLAKNIQYFGAGTRLSVL.

This clonotype turned up a few times. Written as DNA, the CDR3 is TGTGCCAGCAGTTCCCACCCCGACAGGGGGATCACAGATACGCAGTATTTT. Translation: CASSSHPDRGITDTQYF. The chain uses TRBV28 and TRBJ2-3; 9 bases align to TRBD1. Unmatched junction bases numbered 10, after V lost 4 bases and J lost 2 bases. The CDR3 covers 17 residues. Germline V gives CDR1 MDHEN, CDR2 SYDVKM.

This clonotype was picked up a small number of times. The chain links TRBV27 to TRBJ2-7; 8 bases map to TRBD2. After removal of 2 bases from V and 3 bases from J, the junction contained 9 bases not matched to a gene. Germline lookup yields CDR1 MNHEY and CDR2 SMNVEV (reference sequence). This CDR3 spans 16 amino acids. The CDR3 DNA reads as TGTGCCAGCAGTTTAATTCCGGCGGGAGGACGCTACGAGCAGTACTTC. Its protein is CASSLIPAGGRYEQYF.

The chain recombines TRBV2 with TRBJ2-3; no clear D. The CDR3 runs to 14 residues. Per the germline V gene, CDR1 is SNHLY and CDR2 is FYNNEI. V dropped 6 bases and J dropped 4 bases, with 14 bases sitting between them. CDR3 nucleotide sequence: TGTGCCAGCAGAATGCTCGCTCCCGCAGATACGCAGTATTTT. Amino acids: CASRMLAPADTQYF.

This sequence joins TRBV18 and TRBJ2-7, with D tentatively TRBD1 (6 bases). V was pared by 6 bases and J by 4 bases, with 16 bases between. This CDR3 is built from 14 residues. CDR1 is KGHSH, CDR2 LQKENI, per germline. CDR3 bases: TGTGCCAGCTCCCAGACCGGGACAATTTACGAGCAGTACTTC. Translating gives CASSQTGTIYEQYF.

This chain connects TRBV28 to TRBJ2-7; D gene uncertain. Germline lookup yields CDR1 MDHEN and CDR2 SYDVKM. V was trimmed by 1 base and J by 7 bases, leaving 20 bases between them. This CDR3 region has 16 residues. The CDR3 region has the DNA TGTGCCAGCAGTTTATCGCCCGGGCATGCTGCGAGTGAGCAGTACTTC. Translated, it gives CASSLSPGHAASEQYF.

At least ten counts were recorded for this clonotype. The chain links TRBV6-6 to TRBJ2-4; 7 nucleotides line up with TRBD1. CDR1 is MNHNY, CDR2 SVGAGI, per germline (reference sequence). This CDR3 has 12 amino acids. The V gene end was trimmed by 6 bases and the J gene end by 10 bases; junction bases not matched to a gene: 6. CDR3 nucleotide sequence: TGTGCCAGCAGCACCACAGGGGAGATTCAGTACTTC. It specifies CASSTTGEIQYF.

The chain combines TRBV7-9 with TRBJ2-5; D is uncertain. The length of the CDR3 is 13 residues. Germline-derived CDR1 and CDR2 are SEHNR and FQNEAQ (reference sequence). Deletions cut 6 bases from V and 1 base from J, with 9 bases between. CDR3 nucleotides: TGTGCCAGCAGTGGTCACAGCCAAGAGACCCAGTACTTC. Amino acids: CASSGHSQETQYF.

The V gene is TRBV3-1, the J gene TRBJ2-1, with a weak D call TRBD1 (5 bases). Trimming took 0 bases from V and 9 from J, leaving 18 bases between them. CDR1 LGHDT and CDR2 YNNKEL come from the germline V gene (reference sequence). The CDR3 is 16 residues long. DNA of the CDR3: TGTGCCAGCAGCCAAGAATTCTCGCCCCAAAGGGGTGAGCAGTTCTTC. Amino acids: CASSQEFSPQRGEQFF.

The J gene is TRBJ2-7, the V gene TRBV3-1, with D perhaps matching TRBD2 (6 bases). Trimming shortened V by 4 bases and J by 5 bases, and 15 bases separated the two germline ends. This CDR3 region has 14 residues. Germline V CDR1 and CDR2: LGHDT, YNNKEL (reference sequence). The CDR3 here is CASSPSSSVHEQYF. CDR3 nucleotides: TGTGCCAGCAGCCCATCCTCTAGCGTACACGAGCAGTACTTC.

This chain uses TRBV20-1 with TRBJ2-7; TRBD2 matches 9 bases. This CDR3 contains 13 residues. The germline gives CDR1 DFQATT, CDR2 SNEGSKA (reference sequence). J lost 3 bases, V lost 3 bases, and 3 bases had no gene match. The CDR3 sequence: CSASRTSDYEQYF. The CDR3 coding sequence is TGCAGTGCTAGCCGGACTAGCGACTACGAGCAGTACTTC.

This clonotype has only a few counts. This CDR3 reads CASRPDRGLDQPQHF. The CDR3 DNA sequence: TGTGCCAGCAGACCCGACAGGGGGCTTGATCAGCCCCAGCATTTT. The chain carries TRBV12-3 or TRBV12-4 and TRBJ1-5; TRBD1 matches 10 bases. CDR3 length: 15 residues. The ends lost 6 bases at V and 5 bases at J; junction bases unmatched: 7.

This clonotype was found a few times. The V gene is TRBV29-1, the J gene TRBJ1-1; no reliable D call. The germline gives CDR1 SQVTM, CDR2 ANQGSEA. This CDR3 is built from 12 residues. V was shortened by 5 bases and J by 0 bases, with 7 bases between the two germline ends. The CDR3 region is CSVRIMNTEAFF. The DNA of the CDR3 is TGCAGCGTTAGGATCATGAACACTGAAGCTTTCTTT.

This clonotype was counted many times. The chain carries TRBV20-1 and TRBJ1-5; TRBD1 might be the D (5 bases). Germline loops: CDR1 DFQATT, CDR2 SNEGSKA (reference sequence). V was shortened by 3 bases and J by 5 bases, with 8 bases between the two germline ends. The CDR3 length is 12 residues. CDR3 sequence reads: CSASGGDQPQHF. CDR3 DNA sequence: TGCAGTGCTAGTGGAGGGGATCAGCCCCAGCATTTT.